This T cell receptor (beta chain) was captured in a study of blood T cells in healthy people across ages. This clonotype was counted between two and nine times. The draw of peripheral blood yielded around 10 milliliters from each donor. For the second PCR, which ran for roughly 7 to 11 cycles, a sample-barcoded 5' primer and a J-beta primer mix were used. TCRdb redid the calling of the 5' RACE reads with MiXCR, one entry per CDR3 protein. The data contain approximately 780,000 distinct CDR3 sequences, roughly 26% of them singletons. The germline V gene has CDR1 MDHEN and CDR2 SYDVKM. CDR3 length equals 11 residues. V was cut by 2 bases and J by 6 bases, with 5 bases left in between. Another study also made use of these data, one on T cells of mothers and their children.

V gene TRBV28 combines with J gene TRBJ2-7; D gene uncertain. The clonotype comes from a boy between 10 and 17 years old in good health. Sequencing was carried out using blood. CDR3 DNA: TGTGCCAGCAGTTTAGCGACCGAGCAGTACTTC. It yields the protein CASSLATEQYF.